The subject of this entry is one T cell receptor beta chain. Sequenced by immunoSEQ multiplex PCR; TCRdb stores in-frame clones only, minus some. The repertoire holds some 120,000 clones, with around 90% as singletons. Germline V gene data show CDR1 as KGHSH and CDR2 as LQKENI. The CDR3 consists of 13 residues. V shed 5 bases and J 5 bases; nucleotides not matched to a gene: 3. The data derive from a study of blood T cell repertoires in COVID-19. The source material was peripheral blood. The TCR was taken from a man aged 60 to 75 with COVID-19, enrolled during active disease. The gene calls are TRBV18 and TRBJ2-7; the match to TRBD1 covers 10 bases. The DNA of the CDR3 is TGTGCCAGCTCAGGACAGGGGGGAAACGAGCAGTACTTC. It codes for CASSGQGGNEQYF. Drawing the rest from reference TRBV18 and TRBJ2-7, the complete variable domain is NAGVMQNPRHLVRRRGQEARLRCSPMKGHSHVYWYRQLPEEGLKFMVYLQKENIIDESGMPKERFSAEFPKEGPSILRIQQVVRGDSAAYFCASSGQGGNEQYFGPGTRLTVT.